This TCR beta chain is from a study of blood T cell repertoires in COVID-19. Produced via immunoSEQ multiplex PCR; TCRdb's table is partial and in-frame only. The sample holds hundreds of thousands of clones, 80% to 90% seen once. The CDR3 spans 17 residues. V lost 4 bases and J lost 0; bases outside the gene matches: 6. Germline CDR1 is LNHDA and CDR2 is SQIVND (reference sequence). What was sequenced was PBMCs or T cells enriched from blood (not recorded which). This clonotype was sampled from a man aged 25 to 40 who had recovered from COVID-19. This sequence joins TRBV19 and TRBJ1-3; 10 positions agree with TRBD1. CDR3 sequence reads: CASSRPTGGISGNTIYF. CDR3 coding DNA: TGTGCCAGTAGTAGACCGACAGGGGGCATCTCTGGAAACACCATATATTTT.